Below, 8 T cell receptor beta chains from the same sample are listed, as sequenced in a study of T-cell reconstitution after alpha-beta-depleted transplantation in children. For TCRbeta, the library was prepared with unique molecular identifiers. TCRdb itself ran the PCR reads through MiXCR, one entry per CDR3 protein. The table includes about a million distinct CDR3 sequences, around 30% detected once. Sequencing used PBMCs, mostly from graft donor cells, obtained 360 days after TCRalphabeta/CD19-depleted stem cell transplant. The receptors derive from a boy under two years old who had a stem cell transplant for SCID, so the T cells may come from the graft donor.

Only a few counts were recorded for this clonotype. The J gene is TRBJ2-5, the V gene TRBV6-5; D is perhaps TRBD2 (5 bases). The CDR3 loop spans 15 amino acids. Per the germline V gene, CDR1 is MNHEY and CDR2 is SVGAGI. The V and J ends lost 4 bases and 3 bases respectively, with 15 bases between them. CDR3 sequence reads: CASSSLRSGEETQYF. The DNA of the CDR3 is TGTGCCAGCAGTTCCCTCCGGAGCGGCGAAGAGACCCAGTACTTC.

This sequence joins TRBV2 and TRBJ2-1, with 8 bases fitting TRBD2. V gave up 7 bases and J gave up 4 bases; unmatched junction bases: 12. This CDR3 contains 16 residues. Germline values: CDR1 SNHLY, CDR2 FYNNEI. The CDR3 bases are TGTGCCAGCACTCCTAAGCTCGGGGGGGATTACAATGAGCAGTTCTTC. It codes for CASTPKLGGDYNEQFF. Full variable domain (outside the CDR3, taken from reference TRBV2 and TRBJ2-1): EPEVTQTPSHQVTQMGQEVILRCVPISNHLYFYWYRQILGQKVEFLVSFYNNEISEKSEIFDDQFSVERPDGSNFTLKIRSTKLEDSAMYFCASTPKLGGDYNEQFFGPGTRLTVL.

The chain is built from TRBV3-1 and TRBJ2-7, with TRBD1 matching 9 bases. The CDR3 spans 15 residues. CDR1 is LGHDT, CDR2 YNNKEL, per germline (reference sequence). With 4 bases clipped from V and 4 bases from J, the junction kept 8 bases outside the gene matches. The chain's CDR3 is CASSLRDREVYEQYF. The CDR3 coding sequence is TGTGCCAGCAGCCTAAGGGACAGGGAGGTGTACGAGCAGTACTTC.

The chain uses TRBV20-1 and TRBJ2-5; TRBD1 aligns across 9 bases. Losses at the gene ends were 6 bases for V and 5 bases for J; bases not matched to a gene: 7. This CDR3 is built from 13 residues. Germline V lookup: CDR1 DFQATT, CDR2 SNEGSKA (reference sequence). The DNA of the CDR3 is TGCAGTGCCTCGGGACAGGGAGGGGAGACCCAGTACTTC. Protein: CSASGQGGETQYF.

The chain has TRBV7-2 and TRBJ2-6, with D tentatively TRBD1 (6 bases). The V gene's germline CDR1 is SGHTA and CDR2 FQGNSA. V lost 5 bases and J 2 bases, leaving 16 bases between the germline ends. The CDR3 has 17 amino acids. The DNA for the CDR3 is TGTGCCAGCAGCCCCCCACAGGGTATAGCTGGGGCCAACGTCCTGACTTTC. Protein product: CASSPPQGIAGANVLTF.

The chain recombines TRBV2 with TRBJ1-5; D remains ambiguous. The CDR3 contains 15 residues. Trimming took off 1 base at V and 5 bases at J, with 12 bases between the two ends. Germline V gene lookup returns CDR1 SNHLY and CDR2 FYNNEI. The CDR3, as DNA: TGTGCCAGCAGTGAAGGTAGCAACCCCGATCAGCCCCAGCATTTT. Translation gives CASSEGSNPDQPQHF.

This clonotype was counted a few times. The J gene is TRBJ2-2, the V gene TRBV3-1; 7 bases align to TRBD1. The CDR3 consists of 15 residues. The J segment lost 3 bases and the V segment lost 1 base, leaving 2 bases of the junction unmatched. Per the germline V gene, CDR1 is LGHDT and CDR2 is YNNKEL (reference sequence). CDR3 sequence reads: CASSQGQGDTGELFF. Written as DNA, the CDR3 is TGTGCCAGCAGCCAAGGTCAGGGGGACACCGGGGAGCTGTTTTTT.

The chain employs TRBV28 and TRBJ2-7; D is possibly TRBD1 (6 bases). This CDR3 is 17 amino acids long. Germline assignment: CDR1 MDHEN and CDR2 SYDVKM. Deletions cut 2 bases from V and 5 bases from J, with 22 bases between. CDR3 loop: CASSLKEGVQGIDEQYF. CDR3 bases: TGTGCCAGCAGTTTAAAAGAGGGAGTGCAGGGGATCGACGAGCAGTACTTC.